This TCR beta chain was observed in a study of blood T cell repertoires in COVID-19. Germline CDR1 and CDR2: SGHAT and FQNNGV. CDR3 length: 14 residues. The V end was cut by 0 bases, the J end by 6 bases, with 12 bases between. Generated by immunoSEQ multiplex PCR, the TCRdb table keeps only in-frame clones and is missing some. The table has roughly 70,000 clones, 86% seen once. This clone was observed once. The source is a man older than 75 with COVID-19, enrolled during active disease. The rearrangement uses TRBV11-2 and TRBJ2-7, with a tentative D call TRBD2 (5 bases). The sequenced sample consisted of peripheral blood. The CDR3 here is CASSLDPRGREQYF. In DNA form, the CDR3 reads TGTGCCAGCAGCTTAGACCCTCGGGGTCGCGAGCAGTACTTC.